Listed here are 9 T cell receptor beta chains from one sample, sequenced in a study of shared clonotypes between healthy human individuals. Measured with immunoSEQ multiplex PCR; TCRdb has only the in-frame clones, and not every one. Among about 470,000 clones listed, about 76% were seen once. The specimen was PBMCs. Source of these receptors: a middle-aged woman in good health. Some clones in this sample may be carry-over from other donors' samples.

J is TRBJ2-1 and V is TRBV5-8; D might be TRBD1 (5 bases). This CDR3 has 12 residues. Between the trimmed V and J ends, which lost 4 bases and 9 bases, there was a span of 11 bases. The germline gives CDR1 SGHTS, CDR2 YDEGEE. The CDR3 DNA sequence: TGTGCCAGCAGCCGCAGGGCCGGTGAGCAGTTCTTC. This gives the protein CASSRRAGEQFF.

The rearrangement links TRBV9 to TRBJ2-7; D possibly corresponds to TRBD2 (5 bases). Trimming stripped 3 bases from V and 0 bases from J, with 7 bases between. CDR1 is SGDLS, CDR2 YYNGEE, per germline. This CDR3 comprises 13 residues. The DNA of the CDR3 is TGTGCCAGCAGCGGACGGGGCTCCTACGAGCAGTACTTC. It codes for CASSGRGSYEQYF.

This clone was seen repeatedly, ten times or more. In the same sample, other DNA sequences code for this CDR3. The J gene is TRBJ1-1, the V gene TRBV12-5; no clear D gene. CDR1 is LGHNT, CDR2 FRNRAP, per germline. The germline V and J ends were trimmed by 0 bases and 1 base, with 12 bases remaining between them. The CDR3 consists of 16 residues. DNA of the CDR3: TGTGCTAGTGGTTTGGTCGTAGCCCCAAGGAACACTGAAGCTTTCTTT. This translates into CASGLVVAPRNTEAFF.

This chain joins TRBV5-1 and TRBJ2-7, with D perhaps matching TRBD1 (6 bases). The germline gives CDR1 SGHRS, CDR2 YFSETQ. CDR3 length: 15 amino acids. V shed 0 bases and J shed 5 bases, with 15 bases lying between them. The CDR3 region is CASSLVQGSVDEQYF. CDR3 in DNA: TGCGCCAGCAGCTTGGTCCAGGGGTCGGTGGACGAGCAGTACTTC.

In this sample, this clone turned up once. The genes are TRBV9 and TRBJ1-4, with D maybe TRBD1 (5 bases). Trimming stripped 4 bases from V and 8 bases from J, with 15 bases between. This CDR3 has 14 residues. Germline values: CDR1 SGDLS, CDR2 YYNGEE. The CDR3 loop is CASSTQGGNEKLFF. Here the CDR3 DNA reads TGTGCCAGCAGCACCCAGGGAGGTAACGAAAAACTGTTTTTT.

The chain combines TRBV4-2 with TRBJ2-3; no definite D call. Between the trimmed V and J ends, which lost 0 bases and 5 bases, there was a span of 9 bases. The CDR3 consists of 14 residues. Looked up from germline, CDR1 is LGHNA and CDR2 is YNFKEQ. CDR3 DNA: TGTGCCAGCAGCCAAGAGAAGGTAGGAGATACGCAGTATTTT. This sequence encodes CASSQEKVGDTQYF.

The rearrangement joins TRBV28 to TRBJ1-4; D unclear. There are 15 residues in the CDR3. V was shortened by 0 bases and J by 1 base, with 6 bases between the two germline ends. The germline V gene has CDR1 MDHEN and CDR2 SYDVKM. CDR3 coding DNA: TGTGCCAGCAGTTTATGGAGAGGAACTAATGAAAAACTGTTTTTT. This codes for CASSLWRGTNEKLFF.

The chain uses TRBV6-1 and TRBJ1-1, with D possibly matching TRBD1 (6 bases). V lost 5 bases to trimming and J lost 4 bases, with 11 bases between them. Germline values: CDR1 MNHNS, CDR2 SASEGT. This CDR3 contains 13 residues. Here the CDR3 DNA reads TGTGCCAGCAGTCATACAGGGTCCACTGAAGCTTTCTTT. It translates to CASSHTGSTEAFF.

This clone has more than one count but fewer than ten. This rearrangement joins TRBV5-4 to TRBJ2-7, with 7 bases identical to TRBD1. The germline V gene encodes CDR1 SGHNT and CDR2 YYREEE (reference sequence). The J segment lost 3 bases and the V segment lost 4 bases, leaving 7 bases of the junction unmatched. The CDR3 totals 14 residues. CDR3: CASSGNRGNYEQYF. DNA for the CDR3: TGTGCCAGCAGCGGAAACAGGGGAAACTACGAGCAGTACTTC.